The present T cell receptor (beta chain) was sequenced within a study of early T cells in non-severe SARS-CoV-2 infection. This clonotype was counted at least ten times. The CDR3 is made up of 16 amino acids. V dropped 1 base and J dropped 3; count of bases not matched to a gene: 5. cDNA molecules, individually, were tagged with unique molecular identifiers. TCRdb re-called the 5' RACE reads with MiXCR, one entry per CDR3 protein. The sample shows 69,000 or so distinct CDR3 sequences, roughly 4.5% of them seen only once. This sample comprised whole blood, obtained at baseline. The clonotype was recovered from an adult who was a healthcare worker with PCR-confirmed SARS-CoV-2 infection or an uninfected control (not recorded which). The donor label of this sample is uncertain. The rearrangement links TRBV12-3 or TRBV12-4 to TRBJ1-5; TRBD1 matches at 8 bases. The CDR3 is CASSLGTGWDNQPQHF. In DNA, the CDR3 is TGTGCCAGCAGTTTAGGGACAGGGTGGGACAATCAGCCCCAGCATTTT.